This is a list of T cell receptor beta chains from one sample in a study of T cells in Graves' hyperthyroidism and ophthalmopathy. MiXCR, run by TCRdb on the multiplex PCR reads, gives a single entry per CDR3 protein. The profile shows roughly 350,000 distinct CDR3 sequences, roughly an eighth of them singletons. Sequenced: blood. Receptors originate from a woman in her thirties or forties with Graves' ophthalmopathy. Both conserved end residues are part of each CDR3. Fields, in order: D gene, V gene, J gene, CDR3 protein. A D gene is named only where the DNA matches it firmly.

TRBD1	TRBV18	TRBJ2-7	CASSPRAGGAYEQYF
TRBD2	TRBV27	TRBJ2-5	CASSGPGLAGQETQYF
.	TRBV12-3/TRBV12-4	TRBJ2-5	CASKVSGTQYF
.	TRBV7-9	TRBJ2-7	CASSLILGPNEQYF
.	TRBV29-1	TRBJ2-1	CSVENEQFF
.	TRBV12-3/TRBV12-4	TRBJ1-4	CASSHRGGLNEKLFF
.	TRBV7-9	TRBJ2-1	CASSLMGHEQFF
.	TRBV16	TRBJ1-1	CASSQSRGTEAFF
.	TRBV25-1	TRBJ2-1	CASSEVGGRFVFF
.	TRBV12-3/TRBV12-4	TRBJ2-7	CASSPGQRASGRAKSYSNEQYF
.	TRBV19	TRBJ2-3	CASKPPTEYQDTQYF
TRBD1	TRBV11-3	TRBJ1-1	CASSHRGANTEAFF
.	TRBV19	TRBJ1-5	CASSITQRYEGQPQHF
.	TRBV20-1	TRBJ2-2	CSAHQPGTHTGELFF
TRBD1	TRBV12-3/TRBV12-4	TRBJ1-2	CASSHTGTGANYGYTF
TRBD1	TRBV12-3/TRBV12-4	TRBJ2-5	CASSPGTGLEETQYF